Below, one T cell receptor (beta chain) is given with its context. Its antigen is still unknown. The same CDR3 arises from other DNA sequences in this sample as well. Unsorted PBMC replicate PCRs drew on around 270 ng DNA, representing tens of thousands of T cell genomes. The protocol was immunoSEQ multiplex PCR, while the TCRdb copy is restricted to in-frame clones and leaves out a portion. Among around 480,000 clones listed, around 79% were seen once. The CDR3 spans 12 residues. Germline V gene data show CDR1 as KGHSH and CDR2 as LQKENI. The germline V and J ends were trimmed by 2 bases and 5 bases, with 6 bases remaining between them. The source of the sample is a study of shared clonotypes between healthy human individuals. Points from the study as a whole: Sampling was confined to blood; repertoires within tissues likely differ.

The chain couples TRBV18 to TRBJ2-5; D might be TRBD1 (5 bases). The clonotype was recovered from a woman in her 40s in good health. Some clones in this sample may be carry-over from other donors' samples. Sequencing used PBMCs. This CDR3 is CASSPSGETQYF. CDR3 bases: TGTGCCAGCTCACCATCAGGGGAGACCCAGTACTTC.